This is a list of T cell receptor beta chains from one sample in a study of T-cell memory formation after mild COVID-19. One entry per CDR3 protein results from TCRdb running MiXCR on the 5' RACE reads. The sample holds 450,000 to 650,000 distinct CDR3 sequences, about a fifth seen once. Specimen: PBMCs or a T cell subset sorted from them (not recorded which). Source of these receptors: an adult woman who had mild COVID-19 (a few samples of this study predate the infection). Cell type and time point are not known. CDR3s leave out the opening cysteine and the closing phenylalanine or tryptophan. Each record gives: CDR3 length, clone size, V gene, J gene, CDR3 protein. Size tells how often a clone was seen (once, few, many) or the class of an expanded clone, and some rows leave it out.

13	.	TRBV7-3	TRBJ2-1	ASSLREQGLGEQF
13	.	TRBV20-1	TRBJ2-7	SARDTREVSYEQY
10	few	TRBV20-1	TRBJ2-1	SASYGINEQF
16	.	TRBV29-1	TRBJ1-2	SVEDSSSSNKKLYGYT
11	few	TRBV2	TRBJ1-3	ASTRIWVDTIY
12	few	TRBV5-4	TRBJ1-2	ASSSKTESYGYT
13	few	TRBV3-1	TRBJ1-5	ASSLGTGNPQPQH
15	few	TRBV6-5	TRBJ1-1	ASLLSGTGVMVTEAF
12	.	TRBV16	TRBJ2-7	ASSQSRSDYEQY
12	.	TRBV12-3/TRBV12-4	TRBJ1-2	ATSSRGRVSSYT
13	few	TRBV3-1	TRBJ2-7	ASSHTDGYSYEQY
11	.	TRBV5-4	TRBJ2-7	ASSPGLENEQY
12	.	TRBV5-4	TRBJ2-2	ASSFSQGTGELF
12	.	TRBV19	TRBJ1-2	ASISEGMFSGYT
14	.	TRBV7-9	TRBJ2-5	ASSPKPLAGKETQY
11	few	TRBV29-1	TRBJ2-7	SVGASGTYEQY
11	.	TRBV20-1	TRBJ1-5	SARTGGNQPQH
14	many	TRBV12-3/TRBV12-4	TRBJ2-7	ASSALTGTGAREQY
15	many	TRBV15	TRBJ1-3	ATSSPAGADSGNTIY
13	.	TRBV4-1	TRBJ2-7	ASSPRQPMTYEQY
11	.	TRBV20-1	TRBJ1-2	SAPRTANYGYT
11	.	TRBV7-2	TRBJ2-3	ASSRRETDTQY
13	many	TRBV7-9	TRBJ1-4	ASSLGTATNEKLF
13	.	TRBV5-1	TRBJ1-2	ASSRGSTGTNGYT
12	few	TRBV14	TRBJ2-1	ASSQAGGPYEQF
12	.	TRBV25-1	TRBJ2-7	ASSLTGYPYEQY
12	.	TRBV12-3/TRBV12-4	TRBJ2-1	ASSLVVGGNEQF
15	few	TRBV20-1	TRBJ2-6	SAVAGGGISGANVLT
14	.	TRBV7-2	TRBJ1-2	ASSYDHRGANYGYT
14	few	TRBV30	TRBJ2-2	AWSVRGQGGTGELF
10	.	TRBV20-1	TRBJ1-4	SARGAFEKLF
11	few	TRBV7-9	TRBJ2-1	ASSSTGAGEQF
11	.	TRBV20-1	TRBJ2-7	SARVEDSYEQY
12	.	TRBV20-1	TRBJ2-5	SARDGGGGGTQY
13	.	TRBV30	TRBJ1-6	AWSTTTGGNSPLH
12	few	TRBV3-1	TRBJ1-1	ASSAQDRGLGAF
12	.	TRBV6-1	TRBJ2-3	ASSGGPYTDTQY
11	few	TRBV4-1	TRBJ2-1	ASSQSELNEQF
14	.	TRBV24-1	TRBJ2-2	ATSDAGTGRAGELF
7	.	TRBV19	TRBJ2-7	APVYEQY
15	few	TRBV5-1	TRBJ1-2	ASTTGVGGIYDYGYT
14	few	TRBV7-7	TRBJ2-5	ASSLGGGHFLETQY
19	few	TRBV12-3/TRBV12-4	TRBJ1-1	ASSPDRPPGFRGWVWTEAF
11	few	TRBV12-3/TRBV12-4	TRBJ1-1	ASSLGEVREAF
12	.	TRBV6-6	TRBJ1-4	ASSQGGINEKLF
11	few	TRBV12-3/TRBV12-4	TRBJ2-7	ASSFRGLNEQY
13	.	TRBV6-6	TRBJ2-5	ASSYGAGVAETQY
9	few	TRBV12-3/TRBV12-4	TRBJ1-1	ASSLHRQAF
16	few	TRBV10-3	TRBJ2-2	AISESILEGADSGELF
15	.	TRBV13	TRBJ2-3	ASTLGLLGTSPDTQY
13	.	TRBV4-1	TRBJ2-7	ASSQDRGSPYEQY
14	few	TRBV7-2	TRBJ2-1	ASSLALSGSFNEQF
10	.	TRBV12-3/TRBV12-4	TRBJ1-2	ASKTGERGYT
14	.	TRBV19	TRBJ1-2	ASSILSGGQNYGYT
11	.	TRBV5-5	TRBJ1-2	ASSSIDLSGYT
14	many	TRBV9	TRBJ2-2	ASSATGNPNTGELF
11	.	TRBV12-3/TRBV12-4	TRBJ2-7	ASSLGPLLEQY
14	.	TRBV5-1	TRBJ1-6	ASSPLGGAGNSPLH